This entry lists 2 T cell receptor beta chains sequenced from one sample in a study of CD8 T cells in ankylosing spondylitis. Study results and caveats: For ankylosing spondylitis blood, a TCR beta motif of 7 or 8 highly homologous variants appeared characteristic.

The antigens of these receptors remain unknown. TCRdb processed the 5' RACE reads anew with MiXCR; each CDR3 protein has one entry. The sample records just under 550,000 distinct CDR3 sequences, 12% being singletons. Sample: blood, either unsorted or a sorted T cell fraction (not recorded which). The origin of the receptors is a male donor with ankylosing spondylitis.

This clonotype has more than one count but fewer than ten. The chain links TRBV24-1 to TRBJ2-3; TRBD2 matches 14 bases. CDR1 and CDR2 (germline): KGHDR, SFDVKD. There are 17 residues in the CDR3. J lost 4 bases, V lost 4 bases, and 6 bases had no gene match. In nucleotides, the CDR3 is TGTGCCACCAGTGACACCGGACTAGCGGGAGGCCCAGATACGCAGTATTTT. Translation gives CATSDTGLAGGPDTQYF.

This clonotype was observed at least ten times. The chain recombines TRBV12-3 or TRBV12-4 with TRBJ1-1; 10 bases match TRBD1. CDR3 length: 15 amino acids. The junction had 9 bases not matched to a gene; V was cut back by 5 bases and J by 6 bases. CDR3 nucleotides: TGTGCCAGCAGTCAGTCCCGGGACAGGGGCCCTGAAGCTTTCTTT. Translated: CASSQSRDRGPEAFF.